The T cell receptor beta chain under discussion was sequenced for a study (dated by TCRdb to 2016 to 2018). V loses 7 bases of germline sequence and J loses 1 base, and the interval between the two ends is 11 bases. The CDR3 goes from the cysteine to the phenylalanine over 14 residues. Solely the CDR3 DNA is kept, with 42 bases framed from the first base. The germline V gene (reference sequence) yields LNHDA for CDR1 and SQIVND for CDR2. The library was made by RT-PCR. These reads were obtained on an Illumina MiSeq. TCRdb itself trimmed the public reads at Q25 with fastp, ran MiXCR and retained productive beta chains. Each CDR3 protein gets just one entry, which takes the most common genes and DNA from the rows behind it. The sample table records more than 550,000 distinct CDR3 sequences; approximately 15% of these occur just once. Together, the top ten hold roughly 4% of the sample. This clonotype was observed a few times. This receptor's antigen is unknown. One base away there is no much larger clone; base qualities are not given.

The TCR originated in a female donor in good health, serving as a healthy control. Sequenced sample: memory CD4+ T cells from blood. The V gene is TRBV19 and the J gene is TRBJ1-3, with the D gene not confidently named. The DNA sequence reads TGTGCCAGTATAACCGACGGTTCTGGAAACACCATATATTTT. Its protein is CASITDGSGNTIYF.